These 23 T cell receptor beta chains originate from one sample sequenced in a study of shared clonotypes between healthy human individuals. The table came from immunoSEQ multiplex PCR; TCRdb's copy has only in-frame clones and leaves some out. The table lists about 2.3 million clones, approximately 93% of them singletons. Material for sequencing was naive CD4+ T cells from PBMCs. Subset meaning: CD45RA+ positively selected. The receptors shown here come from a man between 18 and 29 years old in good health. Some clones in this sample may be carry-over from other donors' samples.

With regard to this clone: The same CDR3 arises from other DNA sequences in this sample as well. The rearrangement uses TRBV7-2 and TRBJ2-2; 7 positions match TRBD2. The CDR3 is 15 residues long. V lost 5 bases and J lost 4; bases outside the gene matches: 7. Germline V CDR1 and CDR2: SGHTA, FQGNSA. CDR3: CASSPRLAGTGELFF. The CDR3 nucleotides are TGTGCCAGCAGCCCCCGACTAGCTGGCACCGGGGAGCTGTTTTTT.

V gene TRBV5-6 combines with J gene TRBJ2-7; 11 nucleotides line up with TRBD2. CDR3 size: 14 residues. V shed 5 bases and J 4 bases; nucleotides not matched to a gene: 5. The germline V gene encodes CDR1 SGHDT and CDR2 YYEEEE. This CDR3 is CASRKVAGGYEQYF. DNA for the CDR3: TGTGCCAGCAGGAAGGTAGCGGGAGGGTACGAGCAGTACTTC. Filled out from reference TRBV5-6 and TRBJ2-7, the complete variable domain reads DAGVTQSPTHLIKTRGQQVTLRCSPKSGHDTVSWYQQALGQGPQFIFQYYEEEERQRGNFPDRFSGHQFPNYSSELNVNALLLGDSALYLCASRKVAGGYEQYFGPGTRLTVT.

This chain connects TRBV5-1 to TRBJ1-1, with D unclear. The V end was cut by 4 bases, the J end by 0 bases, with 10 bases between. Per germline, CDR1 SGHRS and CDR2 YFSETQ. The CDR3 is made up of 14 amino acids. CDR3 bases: TGCGCCAGCAGCCCGCAGGCCCTGAACACTGAAGCTTTCTTT. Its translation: CASSPQALNTEAFF.

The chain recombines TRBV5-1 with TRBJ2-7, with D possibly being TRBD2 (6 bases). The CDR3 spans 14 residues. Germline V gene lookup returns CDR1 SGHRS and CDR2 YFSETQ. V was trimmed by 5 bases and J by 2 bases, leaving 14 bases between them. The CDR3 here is CASSAGTQTYEQYF. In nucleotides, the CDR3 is TGCGCCAGCAGTGCCGGGACTCAAACCTACGAGCAGTACTTC.

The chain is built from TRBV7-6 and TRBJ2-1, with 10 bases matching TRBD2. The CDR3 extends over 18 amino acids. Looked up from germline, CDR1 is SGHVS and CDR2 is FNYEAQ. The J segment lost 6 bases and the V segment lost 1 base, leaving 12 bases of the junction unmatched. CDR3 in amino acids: CASSLGPTKGTSVNEQFF. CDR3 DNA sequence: TGTGCCAGCAGCTTAGGACCAACAAAAGGGACTAGCGTCAATGAGCAGTTCTTC.

The CDR3 sequence: CASSSTGTESYNEQFF. The CDR3 region has the DNA TGTGCCAGCAGCTCAACCGGGACAGAGTCCTACAATGAGCAGTTCTTC. The rearrangement uses TRBV7-9 and TRBJ2-1, with 7 bases aligning to TRBD1. Trimming at V came to 4 bases and at J to 1 base, leaving 7 bases not matched to a gene. Germline CDR1 SEHNR, CDR2 FQNEAQ (reference sequence). The CDR3 spans 16 residues.

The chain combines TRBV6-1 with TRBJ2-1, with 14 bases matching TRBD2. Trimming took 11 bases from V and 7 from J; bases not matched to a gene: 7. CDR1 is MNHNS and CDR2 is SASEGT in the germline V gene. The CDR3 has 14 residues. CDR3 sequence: CAGRTSGRLNEQFF. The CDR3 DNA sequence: TGTGCCGGTAGGACTAGCGGGAGGCTGAATGAGCAGTTCTTC.

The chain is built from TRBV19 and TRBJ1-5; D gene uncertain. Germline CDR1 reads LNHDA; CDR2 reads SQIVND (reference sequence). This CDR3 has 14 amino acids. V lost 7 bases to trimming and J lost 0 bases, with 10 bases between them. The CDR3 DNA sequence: TGTGCCAGTAATTGGGTTAATAGCAATCAGCCCCAGCATTTT. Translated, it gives CASNWVNSNQPQHF.

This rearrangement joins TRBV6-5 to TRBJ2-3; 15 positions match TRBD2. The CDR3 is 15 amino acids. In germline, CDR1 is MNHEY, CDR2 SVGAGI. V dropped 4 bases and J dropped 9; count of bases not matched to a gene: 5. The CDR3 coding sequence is TGTGCCAGCAGTTGGGGACTAGCGGGAGGAAAGACGCAGTATTTT. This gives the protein CASSWGLAGGKTQYF.

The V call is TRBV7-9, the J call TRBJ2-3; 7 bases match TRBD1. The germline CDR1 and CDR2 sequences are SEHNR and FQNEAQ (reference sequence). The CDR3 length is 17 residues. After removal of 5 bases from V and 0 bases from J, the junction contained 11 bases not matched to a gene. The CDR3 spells CASSPFQGQESTDTQYF. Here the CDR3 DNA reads TGTGCCAGCAGCCCCTTCCAAGGACAGGAAAGCACAGATACGCAGTATTTT.

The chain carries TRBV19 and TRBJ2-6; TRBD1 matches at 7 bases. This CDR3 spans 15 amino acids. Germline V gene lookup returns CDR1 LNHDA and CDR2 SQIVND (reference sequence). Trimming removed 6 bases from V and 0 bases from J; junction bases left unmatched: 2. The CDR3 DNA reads TGTGCCAGTAGGACAGGGTCCTCTGGGGCCAACGTCCTGACTTTC. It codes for CASRTGSSGANVLTF.

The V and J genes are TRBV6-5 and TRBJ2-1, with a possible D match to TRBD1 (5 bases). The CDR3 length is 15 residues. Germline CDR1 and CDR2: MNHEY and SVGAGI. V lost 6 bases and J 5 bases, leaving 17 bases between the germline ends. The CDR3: CASSPAGQGNNEQFF. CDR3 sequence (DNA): TGTGCCAGCAGCCCGGCAGGGCAGGGAAACAATGAGCAGTTCTTC.

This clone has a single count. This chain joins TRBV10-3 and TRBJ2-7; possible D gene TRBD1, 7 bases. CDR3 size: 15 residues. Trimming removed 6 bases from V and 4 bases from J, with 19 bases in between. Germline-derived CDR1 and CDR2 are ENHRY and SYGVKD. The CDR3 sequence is CAIRGGQAKRYEQYF. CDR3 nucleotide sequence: TGTGCCATCAGGGGAGGACAGGCGAAACGATACGAGCAGTACTTC.

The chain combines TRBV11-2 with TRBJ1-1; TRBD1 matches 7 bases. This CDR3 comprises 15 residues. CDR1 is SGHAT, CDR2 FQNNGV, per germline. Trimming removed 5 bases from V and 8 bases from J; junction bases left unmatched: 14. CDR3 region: CASSPTPQGHGEAFF. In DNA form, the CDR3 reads TGTGCCAGCAGCCCGACACCACAGGGGCACGGCGAAGCTTTCTTT. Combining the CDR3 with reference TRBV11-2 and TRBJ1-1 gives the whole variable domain EAGVAQSPRYKIIEKRQSVAFWCNPISGHATLYWYQQILGQGPKLLIQFQNNGVVDDSQLPKDRFSAERLKGVDSTLKIQPAKLEDSAVYLCASSPTPQGHGEAFFGQGTRLTVV.

The CDR3: CASSEARGRGLLGTQYF. As DNA, the CDR3 is TGTGCCAGCAGTGAAGCGCGGGGGAGAGGCCTTTTGGGAACCCAGTACTTC. The rearrangement joins TRBV2 to TRBJ2-5; 7 bases align to TRBD2. V was pared by 0 bases and J by 8 bases, with 15 bases of the junction left unmatched. CDR3 length: 17 amino acids. Germline CDR1 and CDR2: SNHLY and FYNNEI. Drawing the rest from reference TRBV2 and TRBJ2-5, the complete variable domain is EPEVTQTPSHQVTQMGQEVILRCVPISNHLYFYWYRQILGQKVEFLVSFYNNEISEKSEIFDDQFSVERPDGSNFTLKIRSTKLEDSAMYFCASSEARGRGLLGTQYFGPGTRLLVL.

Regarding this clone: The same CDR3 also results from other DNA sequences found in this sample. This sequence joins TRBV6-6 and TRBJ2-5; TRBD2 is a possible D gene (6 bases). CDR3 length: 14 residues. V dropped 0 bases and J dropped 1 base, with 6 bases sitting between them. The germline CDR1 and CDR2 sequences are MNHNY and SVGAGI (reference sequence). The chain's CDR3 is CASSYSTSQETQYF. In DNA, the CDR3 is TGTGCCAGCAGTTACTCGACTAGCCAAGAGACCCAGTACTTC.

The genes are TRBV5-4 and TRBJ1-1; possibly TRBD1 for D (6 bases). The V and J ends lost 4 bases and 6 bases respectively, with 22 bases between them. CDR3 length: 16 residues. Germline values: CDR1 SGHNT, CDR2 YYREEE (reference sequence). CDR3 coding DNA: TGTGCCAGCAGCGCTAGCACAGGGATGGGCGGCGCTGAAGCTTTCTTT. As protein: CASSASTGMGGAEAFF.

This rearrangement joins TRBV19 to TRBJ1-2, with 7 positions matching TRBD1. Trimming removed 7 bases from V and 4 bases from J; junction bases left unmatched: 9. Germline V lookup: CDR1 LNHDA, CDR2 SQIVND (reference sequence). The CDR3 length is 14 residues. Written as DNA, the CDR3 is TGTGCCAGTATCCGGGGGACAGAGGGCTATGGCTACACCTTC. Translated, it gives CASIRGTEGYGYTF.

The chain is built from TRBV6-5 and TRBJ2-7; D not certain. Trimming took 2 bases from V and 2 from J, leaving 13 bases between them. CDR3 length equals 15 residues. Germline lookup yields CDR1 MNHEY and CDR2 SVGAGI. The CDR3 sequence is CASSYGVEIPYEQYF. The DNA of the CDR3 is TGTGCCAGCAGTTACGGAGTGGAGATCCCCTACGAGCAGTACTTC.

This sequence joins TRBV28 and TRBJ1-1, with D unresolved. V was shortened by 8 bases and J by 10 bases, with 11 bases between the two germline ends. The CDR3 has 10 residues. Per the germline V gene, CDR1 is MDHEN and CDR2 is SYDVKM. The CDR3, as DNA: TGTGCCAGCGGCGATGCGCGAGCTTTCTTT. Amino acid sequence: CASGDARAFF. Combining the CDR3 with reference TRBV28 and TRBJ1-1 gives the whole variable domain DVKVTQSSRYLVKRTGEKVFLECVQDMDHENMFWYRQDPGLGLRLIYFSYDVKMKEKGDIPEGYSVSREKKERFSLILESASTNQTSMYLCASGDARAFFGQGTRLTVV.

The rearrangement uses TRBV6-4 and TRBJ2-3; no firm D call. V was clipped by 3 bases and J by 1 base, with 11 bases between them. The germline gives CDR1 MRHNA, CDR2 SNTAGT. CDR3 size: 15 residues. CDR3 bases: TGTGCCAGCAGTGAATCGGGCTCACGCACAGATACGCAGTATTTT. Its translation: CASSESGSRTDTQYF.

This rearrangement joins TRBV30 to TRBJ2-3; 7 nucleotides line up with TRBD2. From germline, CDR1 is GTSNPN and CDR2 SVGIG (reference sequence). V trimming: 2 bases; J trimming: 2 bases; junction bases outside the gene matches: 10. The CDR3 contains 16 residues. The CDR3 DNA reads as TGTGCCTGGAGTCCAATGACTAGCCGATTCACAGATACGCAGTATTTT. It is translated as CAWSPMTSRFTDTQYF.

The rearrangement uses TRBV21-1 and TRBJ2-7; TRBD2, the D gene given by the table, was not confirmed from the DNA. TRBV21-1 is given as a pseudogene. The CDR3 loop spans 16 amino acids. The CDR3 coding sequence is TGTGCCAGCAGCAAACTGACTAGCAGGGGCCCGGAGAAGCAGTACTTC. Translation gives CASSKLTSRGPEKQYF.